This T cell receptor (beta chain) stems from a study of blood T cell repertoires in COVID-19. For the study at large: The United States, Italy and Spain were the sources of the acute and convalescent COVID-19 samples. Nucleic acid was either cDNA or gDNA, and it came from T cells, B-cell-depleted T cells, or PBMCs.

V was shortened by 0 bases and J by 4 bases, with 8 bases between the two germline ends. Looked up from germline, CDR1 is LGHNA and CDR2 is YSLEER. The CDR3 runs to 14 residues. In the authors' methods: Amplification of reference gene primers provided the estimated nucleated cell counts. TCRdb's copy holds only in-frame clones and misses some; the assay was immunoSEQ multiplex PCR. Clone size and V and J calls were adopted from that table, with D and trimming inferred from the DNA. Altogether about 300,000 clones are present, around 88% being singletons, with the ten largest covering just under 7%. The chain couples TRBV4-3 to TRBJ2-3, with unresolved D. This receptor was obtained from a woman in her 30s who had recovered from COVID-19. The specimen sequenced was peripheral blood. The CDR3 sequence is CASSQDLSSDTQYF. CDR3 nucleotides: TGCGCCAGCAGCCAAGATCTTAGTTCAGATACGCAGTATTTT.